The rows below give T cell receptor beta chains drawn from one sample of a study of T cells in Graves' hyperthyroidism and ophthalmopathy. TCRdb itself ran the multiplex PCR reads through MiXCR, one entry per CDR3 protein. The sample shows about 350,000 distinct CDR3 sequences, roughly 20% of them seen only once. The sample was blood. The receptors come from a woman in her thirties or forties with Graves' ophthalmopathy. The CDR3 runs from the conserved cysteine through the conserved F or W. Fields, in order: CDR3 DNA, CDR3 protein, D gene, clone size, V gene, J gene. D genes are given only for firm matches. A row's size may be missing; if present it is once, few, many or a size class.

CDR3 DNA: TGTGCCAGCAGTTCTACTCCGGGACAGGGAAGGAAAACTGAAGCTTTCTTT
CDR3 protein: CASSSTPGQGRKTEAFF
D gene: TRBD1
clone size: once
V gene: TRBV12-3/TRBV12-4
J gene: TRBJ1-1

CDR3 DNA: TGTGCCAGTAGTATAGCTCCAAACGGGAACACTGAAGCTTTCTTT
CDR3 protein: CASSIAPNGNTEAFF
D gene: NA
clone size: many
V gene: TRBV19
J gene: TRBJ1-1

CDR3 DNA: TGTGCCAGCAGTTCCAGTCTAGCGGGAGTCTACGAGCAGTACTTC
CDR3 protein: CASSSSLAGVYEQYF
D gene: TRBD2
clone size: NA
V gene: TRBV6-5
J gene: TRBJ2-7

CDR3 DNA: TGTGCCAGCAGCCAAGGGATCGTGTCTGGGGCCAACGTCCTGACTTTC
CDR3 protein: CASSQGIVSGANVLTF
D gene: NA
clone size: NA
V gene: TRBV3-1
J gene: TRBJ2-6

CDR3 DNA: TGTGCCAGCAGCGCACAGGGGACCTACGAGCAGTACTTC
CDR3 protein: CASSAQGTYEQYF
D gene: TRBD1
clone size: many
V gene: TRBV6-1
J gene: TRBJ2-7

CDR3 DNA: TGTGCCAGCAGTGATATCCCTAGCAATCAGCCCCAGCATTTT
CDR3 protein: CASSDIPSNQPQHF
D gene: NA
clone size: NA
V gene: TRBV6-1
J gene: TRBJ1-5

CDR3 DNA: TGTGCTAGTGGTGCAGGGGGCACTGAAGCTTTCTTT
CDR3 protein: CASGAGGTEAFF
D gene: TRBD1
clone size: many
V gene: TRBV12-5
J gene: TRBJ1-1

CDR3 DNA: TGTGCCAGCAGCCAAGTAAAGGGAAACTATGGCTACACCTTC
CDR3 protein: CASSQVKGNYGYTF
D gene: NA
clone size: many
V gene: TRBV3-1
J gene: TRBJ1-2

CDR3 DNA: TGTGCCAGCAGGGACCTAAACACTGAAGCTTTCTTT
CDR3 protein: CASRDLNTEAFF
D gene: NA
clone size: many
V gene: TRBV27
J gene: TRBJ1-1

CDR3 DNA: TGTGCCAGCAGCTTAATGGGCCCGAACACCGGGGAGCTGTTTTTT
CDR3 protein: CASSLMGPNTGELFF
D gene: NA
clone size: many
V gene: TRBV7-8
J gene: TRBJ2-2

CDR3 DNA: TGCAGTGCTAGAGATGAGGGGGGACATTACGAGCAGTACTTC
CDR3 protein: CSARDEGGHYEQYF
D gene: NA
clone size: many
V gene: TRBV20-1
J gene: TRBJ2-7

CDR3 DNA: TGTGCCAGCAGCTTGACAGGGGGACGCAATCAGCCCCAGCATTTT
CDR3 protein: CASSLTGGRNQPQHF
D gene: TRBD1
clone size: many
V gene: TRBV5-6
J gene: TRBJ1-5

CDR3 DNA: TGTGCCAGCAGTCCGACAGTGCGATCCTACGAGCAGTACTTC
CDR3 protein: CASSPTVRSYEQYF
D gene: NA
clone size: many
V gene: TRBV2
J gene: TRBJ2-7

CDR3 DNA: TGTGCCAGCAGCTCGGGACTCGCCCAAGAGACCCAGTACTTC
CDR3 protein: CASSSGLAQETQYF
D gene: NA
clone size: NA
V gene: TRBV7-2
J gene: TRBJ2-5

CDR3 DNA: TGTGCCTGGAGTAGGAACTACGAGCAGTACTTC
CDR3 protein: CAWSRNYEQYF
D gene: NA
clone size: many
V gene: TRBV30
J gene: TRBJ2-7

CDR3 DNA: TGCGCCAGCAGCGAGACAGGTTATAGCAATCAGCCCCAGCATTTT
CDR3 protein: CASSETGYSNQPQHF
D gene: NA
clone size: many
V gene: TRBV5-1
J gene: TRBJ1-5

CDR3 DNA: TGTGCCAGCAGCTTAGCGGCGGATGCCGGGGAGCTGTTTTTT
CDR3 protein: CASSLAADAGELFF
D gene: NA
clone size: many
V gene: TRBV7-3
J gene: TRBJ2-2

CDR3 DNA: TGTGCCAGCACCAAGGAGGGGTTCACTGGAAACACCATATATTTT
CDR3 protein: CASTKEGFTGNTIYF
D gene: NA
clone size: many
V gene: TRBV12-3/TRBV12-4
J gene: TRBJ1-3

CDR3 DNA: TGTGCCAGCAGCTTGCAGATTCAGCCCCAGCATTTT
CDR3 protein: CASSLQIQPQHF
D gene: NA
clone size: many
V gene: TRBV7-8
J gene: TRBJ1-5

CDR3 DNA: TGTGCCAGCAGTGAATTAGCGGGACAGGGGAGGGAGACCCAGTACTTC
CDR3 protein: CASSELAGQGRETQYF
D gene: TRBD1
clone size: many
V gene: TRBV6-1
J gene: TRBJ2-5

CDR3 DNA: TGTGCCAGCACGGAGGACTATGGCTACACCTTC
CDR3 protein: CASTEDYGYTF
D gene: NA
clone size: NA
V gene: TRBV2
J gene: TRBJ1-2

CDR3 DNA: TGTGCCAGCTACCTGGGAGGCGGGGAGACCCAGTACTTC
CDR3 protein: CASYLGGGETQYF
D gene: NA
clone size: many
V gene: TRBV13
J gene: TRBJ2-5

CDR3 DNA: TGCGCCAGCAGCCAAGGGGATAGCGGGAGTTCGGTCACCGGGGAGCTGTTTTTT
CDR3 protein: CASSQGDSGSSVTGELFF
D gene: TRBD2
clone size: few
V gene: TRBV4-3
J gene: TRBJ2-2

CDR3 DNA: TGTGCCAGCAGTGAGCAGGGACAGGGCTCCAACGAGCAGTACTTC
CDR3 protein: CASSEQGQGSNEQYF
D gene: TRBD1
clone size: NA
V gene: TRBV2
J gene: TRBJ2-7

CDR3 DNA: TGTGCCAGCACCCTGGGGAGGACTCGAGGCAGAGTTTTCTTT
CDR3 protein: CASTLGRTRGRVFF
D gene: NA
clone size: NA
V gene: TRBV6-2/TRBV6-3
J gene: TRBJ1-1

CDR3 DNA: TGTGCCAGCAGCCTACAACAGGGGGCTCTCTACGAGCAGTACTTC
CDR3 protein: CASSLQQGALYEQYF
D gene: TRBD1
clone size: many
V gene: TRBV28
J gene: TRBJ2-7

CDR3 DNA: TGTGCCAGCAGGGCCCTCAATAGCGGAGGAGGGTATGCCAAAAACATTCAGTACTTC
CDR3 protein: CASRALNSGGGYAKNIQYF
D gene: NA
clone size: many
V gene: TRBV28
J gene: TRBJ2-4

CDR3 DNA: TGCGCCAGCAGCCAAGGGTTTAGGGGGTCCTCCAACGAGCAGTACTTC
CDR3 protein: CASSQGFRGSSNEQYF
D gene: NA
clone size: many
V gene: TRBV4-1
J gene: TRBJ2-7

CDR3 DNA: TGCGCCAGCAGCCCCGTCAGCGGGAGGATTACCGGGGAGCTGTTTTTT
CDR3 protein: CASSPVSGRITGELFF
D gene: TRBD2
clone size: many
V gene: TRBV5-1
J gene: TRBJ2-2

CDR3 DNA: TGTGCCAGCAGCCCCCCGTCCAATGACGAGCAGTACTTC
CDR3 protein: CASSPPSNDEQYF
D gene: NA
clone size: NA
V gene: TRBV19
J gene: TRBJ2-7

CDR3 DNA: TGTGCCACTATAGCGGGAACCAACACCGGGGAGCTGTTTTTT
CDR3 protein: CATIAGTNTGELFF
D gene: TRBD2
clone size: many
V gene: TRBV19
J gene: TRBJ2-2

CDR3 DNA: TGTGCCAGCAGTTTCCGGGCAAATCCGACTACCGGGCAGTACTTC
CDR3 protein: CASSFRANPTTGQYF
D gene: NA
clone size: many
V gene: TRBV28
J gene: TRBJ2-7

CDR3 DNA: TGTGCCAGCAGTTTCGGCTTTGACAGGCCCCTCCACTTT
CDR3 protein: CASSFGFDRPLHF
D gene: NA
clone size: NA
V gene: TRBV12-3/TRBV12-4
J gene: TRBJ1-6

CDR3 DNA: TGTGCCAGCCGCTCCCCCAAGGGAAAGCCGTATTATGGCTACACCTTC
CDR3 protein: CASRSPKGKPYYGYTF
D gene: NA
clone size: many
V gene: TRBV11-2
J gene: TRBJ1-2

CDR3 DNA: TGTGCCAGCAGTTTAGGATTCGACACCGGGGAGCTGTTTTTT
CDR3 protein: CASSLGFDTGELFF
D gene: NA
clone size: many
V gene: TRBV27
J gene: TRBJ2-2

CDR3 DNA: TGTGCCAGCAGCTTAGTAGGGGGCGAGACCCAGTACTTC
CDR3 protein: CASSLVGGETQYF
D gene: TRBD1
clone size: many
V gene: TRBV7-9
J gene: TRBJ2-5

CDR3 DNA: TGTGCCAGCAGCCTGACCGGGACAGGACGTTACGAGCAGTACTTC
CDR3 protein: CASSLTGTGRYEQYF
D gene: TRBD1
clone size: many
V gene: TRBV7-9
J gene: TRBJ2-7

CDR3 DNA: TGTGCCAGCTCATTGGGGTCACCCCGAGACGAGCAGTACTTC
CDR3 protein: CASSLGSPRDEQYF
D gene: NA
clone size: many
V gene: TRBV12-3/TRBV12-4
J gene: TRBJ2-7

CDR3 DNA: TGCAGTGCTAGAGGGGGGACTCCCTCGGGCTACACCTTC
CDR3 protein: CSARGGTPSGYTF
D gene: NA
clone size: NA
V gene: TRBV20-1
J gene: TRBJ1-2

CDR3 DNA: TGTGCCAGCAGCGCGGCAAGGGACAGATCATACTACGAGCAGTACTTC
CDR3 protein: CASSAARDRSYYEQYF
D gene: TRBD1
clone size: many
V gene: TRBV9
J gene: TRBJ2-7

CDR3 DNA: TGCAGTGCTGCCCCACAGGGGGGTGGGACTGAAGCTTTCTTT
CDR3 protein: CSAAPQGGGTEAFF
D gene: TRBD1
clone size: many
V gene: TRBV20-1
J gene: TRBJ1-1

CDR3 DNA: TGTGCCAGCAGTTTTAGGCCAGGGGGTTTGACCGGGGAGCTGTTTTTT
CDR3 protein: CASSFRPGGLTGELFF
D gene: TRBD1
clone size: NA
V gene: TRBV12-3/TRBV12-4
J gene: TRBJ2-2

CDR3 DNA: TGTGCCAGCAGTGATAAAGGAGATAACACCGGGGAGCTGTTTTTT
CDR3 protein: CASSDKGDNTGELFF
D gene: NA
clone size: many
V gene: TRBV6-4
J gene: TRBJ2-2

CDR3 DNA: TGTGCCAGCAGTTTAGGGGGCCATGCTAACTATGGCTACACCTTC
CDR3 protein: CASSLGGHANYGYTF
D gene: NA
clone size: NA
V gene: TRBV28
J gene: TRBJ1-2

CDR3 DNA: TGCAGCGTCGGGTTCGGTGGGGAGCAGTACTTC
CDR3 protein: CSVGFGGEQYF
D gene: NA
clone size: many
V gene: TRBV29-1
J gene: TRBJ2-7

CDR3 DNA: TGTGCCAGCAGTTCACTAGCGGGAGAAAGCACCGGGGAGCTGTTTTTT
CDR3 protein: CASSSLAGESTGELFF
D gene: TRBD2
clone size: NA
V gene: TRBV12-3/TRBV12-4
J gene: TRBJ2-2

CDR3 DNA: TGTGCCACCAGCAGAGTCCCACCCTACGGGAACACTGAAGCTTTCTTT
CDR3 protein: CATSRVPPYGNTEAFF
D gene: NA
clone size: many
V gene: TRBV15
J gene: TRBJ1-1